This TCR beta chain was found in a study of cytomegalovirus exposure and HLA in healthy donors. Trimming removed 0 bases from V and 2 bases from J; junction bases left unmatched: 4. The V gene's germline CDR1 is SGHVS and CDR2 FNYEAQ. The length of the CDR3 is 16 residues. The primer mix had 60 Vbeta and 13 Jbeta primers. Authors' methods: Later reanalysis found tens of millions of unique TCR beta chains, around 9.9 million of them shared. The protocol was immunoSEQ multiplex PCR, while the TCRdb copy is restricted to in-frame clones and leaves out a portion. The V and J calls and clone size are taken from that table; D and trimming were inferred from the DNA. The profile shows 170,000 or so clones, around four fifths of them singletons.

Material: PBMCs. J is TRBJ2-7 and V is TRBV7-6; 10 bases agree with TRBD2. The receptor comes from a woman aged 25-40 years in good health and CMV-seropositive. The CDR3 coding sequence is TGTGCCAGCAGCTTAGCCCGACTAGCGGGTGCCTACGAGCAGTACTTC. It translates to CASSLARLAGAYEQYF.